Listed below are T cell receptor beta chains from one sample, sequenced in a study of control samples from healthy donors and cancer patients. Here immunoSEQ multiplex PCR was the method, and the copy in TCRdb shows in-frame clones only, minus some. This table has about 130,000 clones, about 95% appearing once. Sequencing input: PBMCs. The origin of the receptors is a man aged 55 to 70 with colorectal cancer. Each CDR3 is given with its conserved first and last residue. The order of the fields is D gene, J gene, V gene, clone size, CDR3 protein, CDR3 DNA. A D gene is named only where the DNA matches it firmly. Size is omitted from some rows. Given values are once, few, many or a class for expanded clones.

>NA|TRBJ1-3|TRBV6-6|NA
CASSYDVGNTIYF
TGTGCCAGCAGTTACGACGTGGGAAACACCATATATTTT
>NA|TRBJ2-2|TRBV5-1|NA
CASSLGQLTNTGELFF
TGCGCCAGCAGCTTGGGGCAGCTAACGAACACCGGGGAGCTGTTTTTT
>NA|TRBJ1-2|TRBV4-3|NA
CASSQGQPYGYTF
TGCGCCAGCAGCCAAGGACAGCCTTATGGCTACACCTTC
>NA|TRBJ2-7|TRBV27|NA
CASSLGTSYEQYF
TGTGCCAGCTCCCTCGGGACCTCCTACGAGCAGTACTTC
>NA|TRBJ2-5|TRBV12-3/TRBV12-4|few
CASRPGLEETQYF
TGTGCCAGCAGGCCCGGACTGGAAGAGACCCAGTACTTC
>NA|TRBJ1-2|TRBV6-6|NA
CASSYLRENYGYTF
TGTGCCAGCAGTTACTTAAGGGAGAACTATGGCTACACCTTC
>NA|TRBJ1-1|TRBV19|NA
CASSPRAGDTEAFF
TGTGCCAGTAGTCCCAGGGCTGGGGACACTGAAGCTTTCTTT
>TRBD1|TRBJ2-5|TRBV6-2/TRBV6-3|NA
CASSPGTGGTQYF
TGTGCCAGCAGCCCCGGGACAGGGGGGACCCAGTACTTC
>NA|TRBJ1-1|TRBV4-3|NA
CASSQAGGSSTEAFF
TGCGCCAGCAGCCAAGCGGGGGGATCGAGCACTGAAGCTTTCTTT
>NA|TRBJ2-6|TRBV21-1|NA
CASSKEGRFRGANVLTF
TGTGCCAGCAGCAAAGAAGGCAGGTTCCGAGGGGCCAACGTCCTGACTTTC
>TRBD1|TRBJ2-7|TRBV29-1|once
CSVGEQGSYEQYF
TGCAGCGTTGGGGAACAGGGGTCCTACGAGCAGTACTTC
>NA|TRBJ2-7|TRBV18|NA
CASSPGATEHEQYF
TGTGCCAGCTCACCCGGAGCGACAGAGCACGAGCAGTACTTC
>NA|TRBJ2-1|TRBV11-2|NA
CASRIEIGGVRFDEQFF
TGTGCCAGCAGGATTGAAATCGGCGGGGTCCGGTTCGATGAGCAGTTCTTC
>NA|TRBJ1-2|TRBV5-4|NA
CASSSPQDRYGYTF
TGTGCCAGCAGCTCACCGCAGGACCGCTATGGCTACACCTTC
>TRBD2|TRBJ2-1|TRBV4-1|NA
CASSQDSVVLAGAYNEQFF
TGCGCCAGCAGCCAAGATAGCGTCGTTCTAGCGGGGGCGTACAATGAGCAGTTCTTC
>NA|TRBJ2-6|TRBV7-2|NA
CASSLVSGSGANVLTF
TGTGCCAGCAGCTTAGTTTCCGGCTCTGGGGCCAACGTCCTGACTTTC
>TRBD1|TRBJ2-2|TRBV6-5|NA
CASSYSGTGATGELFF
TGTGCCAGCAGTTACTCGGGGACAGGGGCGACCGGGGAGCTGTTTTTT
>NA|TRBJ1-1|TRBV6-5|NA
CASSYDGAGAFF
TGTGCCAGCAGTTACGACGGGGCCGGGGCTTTCTTT
>TRBD1|TRBJ1-3|TRBV5-1|once
CASSVRGQGPGNTIYF
TGCGCCAGCAGCGTCCGAGGACAGGGTCCTGGAAACACCATATATTTT
>TRBD1|TRBJ1-2|TRBV15|once
CATSRQGAYGYTF
TGTGCCACCAGCAGACAGGGGGCGTATGGCTACACCTTC
>NA|TRBJ2-7|TRBV18|few
CASSPLKSSDKQYF
TGTGCCAGCTCCCCCCTAAAATCTTCTGACAAGCAGTACTTC
>NA|TRBJ2-7|TRBV19|NA
CASSWGPRGEQYF
TGTGCCAGTAGCTGGGGCCCTAGAGGGGAGCAGTACTTC
>NA|TRBJ1-1|TRBV10-3|NA
CAISEGGSVGTEAFF
TGTGCCATCAGTGAAGGGGGGTCCGTAGGGACTGAAGCTTTCTTT
>NA|TRBJ1-6|TRBV3-1/TRBV3-2|NA
CASSQGRALPPLHF
TGTGCCAGCAGCCAAGGACGGGCCTTGCCACCCCTCCACTTT
>NA|TRBJ1-5|TRBV7-9|few
CASSTGQSFNQPQHF
TGTGCCAGCAGCACTGGACAGTCCTTCAATCAGCCCCAGCATTTT
>TRBD1|TRBJ1-2|TRBV2|NA
CASGRTGQYGYTF
TGTGCCAGCGGTAGGACAGGGCAATATGGCTACACCTTC
>NA|TRBJ2-3|TRBV5-5|NA
CASSLSGFRLDTQYF
TGTGCCAGCAGCTTGTCAGGGTTCCGACTGGATACGCAGTATTTT
>NA|TRBJ1-5|TRBV2|NA
CAIRQGSGNQPQHF
TGTGCCATCCGTCAGGGTTCCGGCAATCAGCCCCAGCATTTT
>NA|TRBJ1-5|TRBV30|NA
CAWNNPDSLEQPQHF
TGTGCCTGGAATAACCCCGACAGTCTAGAGCAGCCCCAGCATTTT
>TRBD1|TRBJ2-2|TRBV7-2|NA
CASSLGQGGFAGELFF
TGTGCCAGCAGCTTAGGACAGGGCGGTTTCGCCGGGGAGCTGTTTTTT
>NA|TRBJ2-7|TRBV18|NA
CASSPPGAYEQYF
TGTGCCAGCTCACCACCCGGAGCCTACGAGCAGTACTTC
>NA|TRBJ2-7|TRBV15|NA
CATSRDQGQGLAYEQYF
TGTGCCACCAGCAGAGATCAAGGGCAGGGGTTAGCCTACGAGCAGTACTTC